The 22 T cell receptor beta chains below all came from one sample that was sequenced in a study of blood T cell repertoires in COVID-19. Sequencing was performed with immunoSEQ multiplex PCR; in TCRdb, only in-frame clones are kept and a portion is missing. This sample yields about 12,000 clones, of which 55% to 85% are seen a single time; 10% belongs to the top ten. Sample: peripheral blood. The receptors were sampled from a man in his sixties with COVID-19, enrolled during active disease.

This chain uses TRBV25-1 with TRBJ1-2; D remains ambiguous. The CDR3 is 12 amino acids. V gave up 0 bases and J gave up 8 bases, with 7 bases separating them. Germline assignment: CDR1 MGHDK and CDR2 SYGVNS. CDR3 residues: CASSEYGSGYTF. CDR3 bases: TGTGCCAGCAGTGAATACGGGAGCGGCTACACCTTC.

Relative to its sample, this clone is medium-sized (0.01 to 0.1%). The rearrangement links TRBV30 to TRBJ1-2; perhaps TRBD1 as D (6 bases). Trimming shortened V by 0 bases and J by 6 bases, and 11 bases separated the two germline ends. Germline CDR1 GTSNPN, CDR2 SVGIG (reference sequence). The CDR3 spans 13 residues. CDR3 nucleotides: TGTGCCTGGAGTGTAGCCAGGGGAGATGGCTACACCTTC. The encoded protein is CAWSVARGDGYTF.

This clone was counted a few times. The CDR3 coding sequence is TGTGCTAGTGGTTTGCCTCGGACAGGGGACGATGAGCAGTTCTTC. It yields the protein CASGLPRTGDDEQFF. The chain links TRBV12-5 to TRBJ2-1, with 9 bases aligning to TRBD1. Trimming cost V 2 bases and J 8 bases; bases outside gene matches: 7. The CDR3 runs 15 residues. The V gene's germline CDR1 is LGHNT and CDR2 FRNRAP.

This chain uses TRBV5-1 with TRBJ2-3; 9 bases align to TRBD1. The J segment lost 2 bases and the V segment lost 4 bases, leaving 2 bases of the junction unmatched. Germline V CDR1 and CDR2: SGHRS, YFSETQ. CDR3 length equals 14 residues. CDR3 sequence reads: CASSRTGATDTQYF. As DNA, the CDR3 is TGCGCCAGCAGCCGGACAGGGGCCACAGATACGCAGTATTTT.

In its sample, this clone ranks as medium-sized. The rearrangement uses TRBV18 and TRBJ1-1; D is unresolved. V was cut by 2 bases and J by 8 bases, with 18 bases left in between. The germline V gene has CDR1 KGHSH and CDR2 LQKENI. The CDR3 is 15 amino acids. CDR3: CASSPSFEGSEEAFF. CDR3 DNA sequence: TGTGCCAGCTCACCAAGTTTCGAAGGGAGTGAAGAAGCTTTCTTT. Drawing the rest from reference TRBV18 and TRBJ1-1, the complete variable domain is NAGVMQNPRHLVRRRGQEARLRCSPMKGHSHVYWYRQLPEEGLKFMVYLQKENIIDESGMPKERFSAEFPKEGPSILRIQQVVRGDSAAYFCASSPSFEGSEEAFFGQGTRLTVV.

The genes are TRBV11-3 and TRBJ1-1; D possibly corresponds to TRBD1 (5 bases). Between the trimmed V and J ends, which lost 4 bases and 8 bases, there was a span of 11 bases. The CDR3 runs to 12 residues. Per the germline V gene, CDR1 is SGHNT and CDR2 is YENEEA. CDR3 region: CASSSGRAEAFF. The CDR3, as DNA: TGTGCCAGCAGCTCAGGGAGGGCCGAAGCTTTCTTT. The full variable domain, in which reference TRBV11-3 and TRBJ1-1 provide the parts outside the CDR3, is EAGVVQSPRYKIIEKKQPVAFWCNPISGHNTLYWYLQNLGQGPELLIRYENEEAVDDSQLPKDRFSAERLKGVDSTLKIQPAELGDSAVYLCASSSGRAEAFFGQGTRLTVV.

The V and J genes are TRBV10-3 and TRBJ2-3; 10 bases align to TRBD2. The V gene's germline CDR1 is ENHRY and CDR2 SYGVKD. The CDR3 is 16 amino acids. Trimming at V came to 2 bases and at J to 2 bases, leaving 4 bases not matched to a gene. CDR3 in DNA: TGTGCCATCAGTGAGGGACTAGCGGAGTTCACAGATACGCAGTATTTT. Residues: CAISEGLAEFTDTQYF.

This chain joins TRBV5-5 and TRBJ2-7; 8 bases are shared with TRBD1. Germline-derived CDR1 and CDR2 are SGHKS and YYEKEE (reference sequence). Losses at the gene ends were 3 bases for V and 4 bases for J; bases not matched to a gene: 12. The CDR3 totals 16 residues. This chain's CDR3 is CASSWAPNRGVYEQYV. CDR3 coding DNA: TGTGCCAGCAGCTGGGCGCCAAACAGGGGGGTATACGAGCAGTACGTC.

This clone has just a few counts. The gene calls are TRBV4-2 and TRBJ1-5; D is unresolved. Germline V gene lookup returns CDR1 LGHNA and CDR2 YNFKEQ. The CDR3 runs 15 residues. Trimming left V 1 base short and J 0 bases short, with 7 bases between. The CDR3 region has the DNA TGTGCCAGCAGCCAAGGGAGGGATAGCAATCAGCCCCAGCATTTT. Protein: CASSQGRDSNQPQHF.

The rearrangement joins TRBV6-5 to TRBJ1-5, with D perhaps matching TRBD1 (6 bases). Trimming left V 5 bases short and J 3 bases short, with 11 bases between. CDR1 and CDR2 (germline): MNHEY, SVGAGI. This CDR3 region has 14 residues. The CDR3 region is CASSLDRYNQPQHF. The CDR3 DNA reads TGTGCCAGCAGTCTCGACAGGTACAATCAGCCCCAGCATTTT.

This clone was recorded a few times. The chain couples TRBV4-2 to TRBJ1-3; D is uncertain. Trimming removed 4 bases at V and 0 bases at J, with 10 bases between. The germline gives CDR1 LGHNA, CDR2 YNFKEQ. The CDR3 has 15 amino acids. CDR3 loop: CASSPSHVSGNTIYF. CDR3 coding DNA: TGTGCCAGCAGCCCAAGCCATGTCTCTGGAAACACCATATATTTT.

The chain carries TRBV3-1 (or the pseudogene TRBV3-2) and TRBJ2-2, with no clear D. There are 13 residues in the CDR3. In germline, CDR1 is LGHDT, CDR2 YNNKEL (reference sequence). V lost 1 base and J lost 5, with 5 bases in between. This CDR3 is CASSQAVTGELFF. For the CDR3, the DNA is TGTGCCAGCAGCCAAGCCGTTACCGGGGAGCTGTTTTTT.

The gene calls are TRBV19 and TRBJ2-1; 8 bases fit TRBD1. Germline V gene lookup returns CDR1 LNHDA and CDR2 SQIVND (reference sequence). The trim removed 1 base at V and 4 bases at J, leaving 9 bases unmatched. The CDR3 sequence is 17 residues long. CDR3 nucleotide sequence: TGTGCCAGTAGTATAGGACACAGGACAGGGATTTACAATGAGCAGTTCTTC. It yields the protein CASSIGHRTGIYNEQFF.

This chain links TRBV27 with TRBJ2-3; 11 nucleotides align to TRBD2. The ends lost 1 base at V and 4 bases at J; junction bases unmatched: 10. This CDR3 is built from 18 residues. Per germline, CDR1 MNHEY and CDR2 SMNVEV (reference sequence). The CDR3 loop is CASSLFFRLAGTADTQYF. CDR3 nucleotide sequence: TGTGCCAGCAGTTTATTCTTTCGACTAGCGGGGACCGCAGATACGCAGTATTTT.

This clone is labeled medium-sized. This sequence may be a read error, since a much larger clone differs from it by one base. Other DNA sequences in this specimen translate into the identical CDR3. This chain uses TRBV7-9 with TRBJ2-7; TRBD2 matches at 8 bases. V trimming: 1 base; J trimming: 1 base; junction bases outside the gene matches: 12. CDR3 length: 18 residues. The germline CDR1 and CDR2 sequences are SEHNR and FQNEAQ (reference sequence). The CDR3 nucleotides read TGTGCCAGCAGCTTAGGGGGCGGCGCGGGGGGCGCATCCTACGAGCAGTACTTC. Translated, it gives CASSLGGGAGGASYEQYF.

The V gene is TRBV4-1, the J gene TRBJ1-4; 7 bases are a match to TRBD1. Germline V gene data show CDR1 as MGHRA and CDR2 as YSYEKL. The trim removed 3 bases at V and 0 bases at J, leaving 10 bases unmatched. The CDR3 is 18 residues long. CDR3: CASSHGTAHPPTNEKLFF. CDR3 nucleotides: TGCGCCAGCAGCCATGGGACAGCTCATCCACCAACTAATGAAAAACTGTTTTTT.

The gene calls are TRBV6-5 and TRBJ1-1; TRBD1 is a possible D gene (6 bases). There are 14 residues in the CDR3. Germline CDR1 and CDR2: MNHEY and SVGAGI. V was cut by 1 base and J by 1 base, with 7 bases left in between. The CDR3 nucleotides are TGTGCCAGCAGTTACTTGACAGGGAACACTGAAGCTTTCTTT. The encoded protein is CASSYLTGNTEAFF.

The chain links TRBV5-1 to TRBJ2-2; 7 bases line up with TRBD1. In germline, CDR1 is SGHRS, CDR2 YFSETQ. The CDR3 spans 16 residues. Trimming at V came to 3 bases and at J to 0 bases, leaving 5 bases not matched to a gene. The CDR3 DNA follows: TGCGCCAGCAGCTACCGGGACAGCGCGAACACCGGGGAGCTGTTTTTT. It is translated as CASSYRDSANTGELFF.

The J gene is TRBJ1-1, the V gene TRBV9; no clear D gene. The CDR3 has 13 residues. V lost 4 bases and J 1 base, leaving 8 bases between the germline ends. CDR1 and CDR2 from the germline V gene are SGDLS and YYNGEE. The CDR3 DNA sequence: TGTGCCAGCAGCAAGGCGGCGAACACTGAAGCTTTCTTT. Protein: CASSKAANTEAFF.

This rearrangement joins TRBV24-1 to TRBJ2-7; 7 bases are a match to TRBD2. Near its end, the DNA agrees better with TRBJ2-1, so the J call may be wrong. The CDR3 loop spans 16 amino acids. Germline assignment: CDR1 KGHDR and CDR2 SFDVKD. The CDR3 bases are TGTGCCACCAGTGATAACGCCGGGACTACTAACAATGAGCAGTTCTTC. It yields the protein CATSDNAGTTNNEQFF.

This chain connects TRBV7-9 to TRBJ1-1; D remains ambiguous. Trimming took off 1 base at V and 8 bases at J, with 5 bases between the two ends. This CDR3 has 11 residues. The germline V gene has CDR1 SEHNR and CDR2 FQNEAQ (reference sequence). The CDR3 bases are TGTGCCAGCAGCTTAGTCCCGGAAGCTTTCTTT. This codes for CASSLVPEAFF.

This rearrangement joins TRBV7-9 to TRBJ2-5; 11 bases agree with TRBD2. Germline CDR1 reads SEHNR; CDR2 reads FQNEAQ (reference sequence). V shed 1 base, J shed 2 bases, and the junction held 3 bases outside the gene matches. The CDR3 spans 16 residues. CDR3 protein: CASSLGLAGIQETQYF. The CDR3 DNA follows: TGTGCCAGCAGCTTAGGACTAGCGGGAATACAAGAGACCCAGTACTTC.